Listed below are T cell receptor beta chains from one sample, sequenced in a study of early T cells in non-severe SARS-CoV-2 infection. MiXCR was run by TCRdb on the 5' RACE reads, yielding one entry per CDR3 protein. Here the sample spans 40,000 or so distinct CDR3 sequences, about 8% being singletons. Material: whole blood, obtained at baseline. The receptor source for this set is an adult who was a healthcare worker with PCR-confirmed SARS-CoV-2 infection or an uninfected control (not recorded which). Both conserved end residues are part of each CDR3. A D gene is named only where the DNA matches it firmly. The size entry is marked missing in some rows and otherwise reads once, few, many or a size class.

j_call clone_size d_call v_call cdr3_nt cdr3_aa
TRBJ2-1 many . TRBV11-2 TGTGCCAGCAGCTTAGATCCATCCCCCTACAATGAGCAGTTCTTC CASSLDPSPYNEQFF
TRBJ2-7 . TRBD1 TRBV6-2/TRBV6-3 TGTGCCAGCAGTTCCCGGGACAGGGTTGTCGAGCAGTACTTC CASSSRDRVVEQYF
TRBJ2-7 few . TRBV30 TGTGCCTGGAGTTGGGAGGCCGAGCAGTACTTC CAWSWEAEQYF
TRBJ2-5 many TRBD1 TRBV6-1 TGTGCCAGCAGTCCAGGGACAGTCTACCAAGAGACCCAGTACTTC CASSPGTVYQETQYF
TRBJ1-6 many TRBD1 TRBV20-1 TGCAGTGCTAAAACCGGGACAGGGTATAATTCACCCCTCCACTTT CSAKTGTGYNSPLHF
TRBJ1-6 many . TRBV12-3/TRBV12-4 TGTGCCAGCAGTTTGGGGCAGGGGCCCAATTCACCCCTCCACTTT CASSLGQGPNSPLHF
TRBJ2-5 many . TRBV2 TGTGCCAGCAGTAATACAGGGATTGAGACCCAGTACTTC CASSNTGIETQYF
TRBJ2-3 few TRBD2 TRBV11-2 TGTGCCAGCAGCCCCCGGACTAGCGGGCTCACAGATACGCAGTATTTT CASSPRTSGLTDTQYF
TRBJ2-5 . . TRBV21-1 TGTGCCAGCAGCACGACTAGCGGGGGGCCCCAAGAGACCCAGTACTTC CASSTTSGGPQETQYF
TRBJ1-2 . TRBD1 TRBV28 TGTGCCAGCAGAGGACAGGGGGTTCGTACTAACTATGGCTACACCTTC CASRGQGVRTNYGYTF
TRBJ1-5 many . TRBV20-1 TGCAGTGCTAGAGCGTTGGCCGAGACAGTAGGCAATCAGCCCCAGCATTTT CSARALAETVGNQPQHF
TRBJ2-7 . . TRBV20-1 TGCAGTGCCGGTACCGAGCAGTACTTC CSAGTEQYF
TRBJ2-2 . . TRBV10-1 TGCGCCAGCAGTCCCGGGACAACCAACACCGGGGAGCTGTTTTTT CASSPGTTNTGELFF
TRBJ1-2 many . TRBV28 TGTGCCAGCAGTTTACCAGCCTCCCCCTATGGCTACACCTTC CASSLPASPYGYTF
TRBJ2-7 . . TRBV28 TGTGCCAGCACCCCGGTAGCGGTCCCCTACGAGCAGTACTTC CASTPVAVPYEQYF
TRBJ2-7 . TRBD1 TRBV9 TGTGCCAGCAGCGTCGACAGGGGAGAGCAGTACTTC CASSVDRGEQYF
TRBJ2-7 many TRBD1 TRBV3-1 TGTGCCAGCAGCCCCCGGGACAGGGTTCGGGAGCAGTACTTC CASSPRDRVREQYF
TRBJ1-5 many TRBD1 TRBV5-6 TGTGCCAGCAGCTTACAACAGGGGGTAAATCAGCCCCAGCATTTT CASSLQQGVNQPQHF
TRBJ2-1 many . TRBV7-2 TGTGCCAGCAGCCGCGGCGGTGAGCAGTTCTTC CASSRGGEQFF
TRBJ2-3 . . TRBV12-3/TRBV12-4 TGTGCCAGCAGTTTGGAGACCGACACAGATACGCAGTATTTT CASSLETDTDTQYF
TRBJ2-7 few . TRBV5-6 TGTGCCAGCAGCTCGCCGGGACGGATCTCCTACGAGCAGTACTTC CASSSPGRISYEQYF
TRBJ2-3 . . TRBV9 TGTGCCAGCAGCGTAGTACAGGGTCAGGATACGCAGTATTTT CASSVVQGQDTQYF
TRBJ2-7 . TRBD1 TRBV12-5 TGTGCTAGTGGCCCCGACAGGGGCGGCTCCTACGAGCCGTACTTC CASGPDRGGSYEPYF
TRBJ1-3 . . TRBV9 TGTGCCAGCAGCGAACGGTCTGGAAACACCATATATTTT CASSERSGNTIYF
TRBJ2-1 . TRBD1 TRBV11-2 TGTGCCAGCAGCTTAACAGGGGGCAAGAATGAGCAGTTCTTC CASSLTGGKNEQFF
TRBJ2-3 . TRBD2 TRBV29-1 TGCAGCGTTGGGGCGGGGGGGCATTCAGATACGCAGTATTTT CSVGAGGHSDTQYF
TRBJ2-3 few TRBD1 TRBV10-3 TGTGCCATCGGGGGACAGGGCACAGATACGCAGTATTTT CAIGGQGTDTQYF
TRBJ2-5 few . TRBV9 TGTGCCAGCAGCGTAACACCTCAAGAGACCCAGTACTTC CASSVTPQETQYF
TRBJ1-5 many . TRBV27 TGTGCCAGCAGTTACGGGAAGAATCAGCCCCAGCATTTT CASSYGKNQPQHF
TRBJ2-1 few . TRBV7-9 TGTGCCAGCAGCAAGGACCTAACTGATGAGCAGTTCTTC CASSKDLTDEQFF
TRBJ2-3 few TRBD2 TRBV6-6 TGTGCCAGCAGTTACCAGGGACTAGCGGGGGTGGGCACAGATACGCAGTATTTT CASSYQGLAGVGTDTQYF
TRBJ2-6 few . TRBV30 TGTGCCTGGTCGAGAGACAGGACTAGCTCTGGGGCCAACGTCCTGACTTTC CAWSRDRTSSGANVLTF
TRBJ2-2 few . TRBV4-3 TGCGCCAGCAGCCAAGAGTGGGGGACTCAGTCTCTCCTCTCCGCGAACACCGGGGAGCTGTTTTTT CASSQEWGTQSLLSANTGELFF
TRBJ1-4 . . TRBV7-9 TGTGCCAGCAGCTTTGGGGGGCGGAATGAAAAACTGTTTTTT CASSFGGRNEKLFF
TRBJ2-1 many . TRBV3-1 TGTGCCAGCAGCCTAGGAAAGGGGAAGTACAATGAGCAGTTCTTC CASSLGKGKYNEQFF
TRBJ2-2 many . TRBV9 TGTGCCAGCAGCACTCGACGGACTAACACCGGGGAGCTGTTTTTT CASSTRRTNTGELFF
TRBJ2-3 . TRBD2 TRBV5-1 TGCGCCAGCAGCTTCTCCAGCGGGGGGATCACAGATACGCAGTATTTT CASSFSSGGITDTQYF
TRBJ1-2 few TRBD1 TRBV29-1 TGCAGCGTTGAAGGTGCGACAGGGGAGAACCGGATCTATGGCTACACCTTC CSVEGATGENRIYGYTF
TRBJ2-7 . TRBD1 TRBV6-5 TGTGCCAGCAGTTCGTACCCGGGACAGAGCGCCTACGAGCAGTACTTC CASSSYPGQSAYEQYF
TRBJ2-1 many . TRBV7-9 TGTGCCAGCAGCTTGGGGGACGGTGAGCAGTTCTTC CASSLGDGEQFF
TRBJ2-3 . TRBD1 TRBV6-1 TGTGCCAGCACGGGGGCAGGGGGCGACACAGATACGCAGTATTTT CASTGAGGDTDTQYF
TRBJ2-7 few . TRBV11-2 TGTGCCAGCAGCTTAGAAGGCACGGACGCATACTACGAGCAGTACTTC CASSLEGTDAYYEQYF
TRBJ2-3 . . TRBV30 TGTGCCTGGATCCCGGGGCCGGGGGTAACAGATACGCAGTATTTT CAWIPGPGVTDTQYF
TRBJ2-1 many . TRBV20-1 TGCAGTGCTGCCCCTCCTTACTCCTACAATGAGCAGTTCTTC CSAAPPYSYNEQFF
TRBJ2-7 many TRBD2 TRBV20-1 TGCAGTGCTAGGACTAGCGGGGAAGTTTACGAGCAGTACTTC CSARTSGEVYEQYF
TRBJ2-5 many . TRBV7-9 TGTGCCAGCAGCTTAGTAAAGGCAGGGAATGGAGAGACCCAGTACTTC CASSLVKAGNGETQYF
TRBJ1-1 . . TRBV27 TGTGCCAGCAGTTTGGGGGCGAACACTGAAGCTTTCTTT CASSLGANTEAFF
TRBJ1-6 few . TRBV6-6 TGTGCCAGCAGACAGACAGAGTATAATTCACCCCTCCACTTT CASRQTEYNSPLHF
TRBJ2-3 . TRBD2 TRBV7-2 TGTGCCAGCAGCTACGGGGGGGCAGGGGATACGCAGTATTTT CASSYGGAGDTQYF
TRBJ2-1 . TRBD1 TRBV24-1 TGTGCCACCAGTGTGGACAGGAGCTCCTACAATGAGCAGTTCTTC CATSVDRSSYNEQFF
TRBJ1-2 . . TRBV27 TGTGCCTCGAAGAGCGGGTTAGAGGGCTACACCTTC CASKSGLEGYTF
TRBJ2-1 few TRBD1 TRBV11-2 TGTGCCAGCAGCTTACCCGGGACAGGGTCCTACAATGAGCAGTTCTTC CASSLPGTGSYNEQFF
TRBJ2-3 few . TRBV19 TGTGCCAGTAGTATTGGGCAGCCCTTCACCGATACGCAGTATTTT CASSIGQPFTDTQYF
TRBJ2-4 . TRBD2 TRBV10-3 TGTGCCATCAGCCCAGGACTAGCGGACATTCAGTACTTC CAISPGLADIQYF
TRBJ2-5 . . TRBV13 TGTGCCAGCAGCCCGGGACCGAACCAAGAGACCCAGTACTTC CASSPGPNQETQYF
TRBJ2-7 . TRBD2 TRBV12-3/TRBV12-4 TGTGCCAGCAGATATAGCGGGGGGCTCTACGAGCAGTACTTC CASRYSGGLYEQYF
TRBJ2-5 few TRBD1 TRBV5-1 TGCGCCAGCAGCCGGGACAGGCGGGATGAAGAGACCCAGTACTTC CASSRDRRDEETQYF